This TCR beta chain was observed in a study of cytomegalovirus exposure and HLA in healthy donors. In the study overall: Of the donors genotyped, approximately 400 in all, about 80% fell in the Caucasian-associated ancestry cluster.

On this clone: Its antigen is unidentified.

Study results and caveats: CMV serostatus alone was available as immune exposure information. A missense DCLRE1C variant was associated with V- and J-gene trimming of TCR beta chains in a later analysis, and an independent cohort replicated the association. In presence/absence analyses, roughly uniform sequencing depth across donors was assumed.

The PCR contained 60 Vbeta and 13 Jbeta primers. Produced via immunoSEQ multiplex PCR; TCRdb's table is partial and in-frame only. The sample lists 80,000 or so clones; 65% to 80% were seen once. CDR1 and CDR2 from the germline V gene are WNHNN and SYGVQD (reference sequence). V gave up 9 bases and J gave up 7 bases, with 16 bases separating them. The CDR3 covers 13 residues. Sequences were obtained from PBMCs. This TCR derives from a male donor in good health and CMV-seropositive. The chain recombines TRBV10-1 with TRBJ2-1; possibly TRBD2 for D (6 bases). The CDR3 nucleotides are TGCGCCAGTGTGATAGCGGAACGAAATGAGCAGTTCTTC. This codes for CASVIAERNEQFF.